Presented here are 16 T cell receptor beta chains from one specimen sequenced in a study of human T cells and chemical hapten exposure. As to time point: patch test 2, 6 weeks after DPC sensitization. Stated treatment: therapeutic diphenylcyclopropenone sensitization with weekly scalp DPC. TCRdb analysed the RACE reads with MiXCR anew, one entry per CDR3 protein. The sample contains approximately 84,000 distinct CDR3 sequences, approximately 10% of which appear only once. Sequencing used whole blood, obtained in connection with sensitization to the hapten diphenylcyclopropenone (DPC). All receptors come from a woman aged 25 to 39 with alopecia areata. Some clones in this sample may be carry-over from other donors' samples.

This clonotype was counted at least ten times. The chain recombines TRBV7-9 with TRBJ2-6; D gene uncertain. CDR3 length: 15 residues. The germline CDR1 and CDR2 sequences are SEHNR and FQNEAQ (reference sequence). V was pared by 5 bases and J by 3 bases, with 11 bases between. Here the CDR3 reads CASSPVGLGANVLTF. CDR3 DNA sequence: TGTGCCAGCAGCCCCGTCGGGCTTGGGGCCAACGTCCTGACTTTC. Together with reference TRBV7-9 and TRBJ2-6, the CDR3 gives the full variable domain: DTGVSQNPRHKITKRGQNVTFRCDPISEHNRLYWYRQTLGQGPEFLTYFQNEAQLEKSRLLSDRFSAERPKGSFSTLEIQRTEQGDSAMYLCASSPVGLGANVLTFGAGSRLTVL.

The chain couples TRBV7-9 to TRBJ2-1; the D gene could be TRBD1 or TRBD2 (6 bases each). CDR1 is SEHNR, CDR2 FQNEAQ, per germline (reference sequence). The CDR3 length is 13 residues. V was trimmed by 5 bases and J by 7 bases, leaving 12 bases between them. CDR3: CASSISGANEQFF. The DNA of the CDR3 is TGTGCCAGCAGCATATCGGGGGCTAATGAGCAGTTCTTC.

The table lists this clonotype with many counts. This rearrangement joins TRBV6-1 to TRBJ2-2; D remains ambiguous. Germline CDR1 reads MNHNS; CDR2 reads SASEGT. CDR3 length: 14 residues. V was pared by 3 bases and J by 7 bases, with 12 bases between. CDR3 in amino acids: CASSDLLQIGELFF. Here the CDR3 DNA reads TGTGCCAGCAGTGACCTGTTGCAGATCGGGGAGCTGTTTTTT.

This clonotype was counted at least ten times. The CDR3 loop reads CSATGTAYGYTF. CDR3 nucleotide sequence: TGCAGTGCTACCGGGACTGCCTATGGCTACACCTTC. This rearrangement joins TRBV20-1 to TRBJ1-2; TRBD1 is a possible D gene (5 bases). V dropped 4 bases and J dropped 4 bases, with 10 bases sitting between them. The CDR3 consists of 12 residues. Per the germline V gene, CDR1 is DFQATT and CDR2 is SNEGSKA (reference sequence).

This clonotype was seen ten or more times. The chain employs TRBV29-1 and TRBJ2-5; D gene uncertain. Looked up from germline, CDR1 is SQVTM and CDR2 is ANQGSEA. The CDR3 length is 12 residues. The V gene lost 4 bases and the J gene lost 1 base, with 7 bases spanning the gap. Here the CDR3 DNA reads TGCAGCGTTGGAAACAGCCAAGAGACCCAGTACTTC. Translated: CSVGNSQETQYF.

The table lists this clonotype with many counts. This chain uses TRBV6-2 or TRBV6-3 with TRBJ1-5, with TRBD1 as a possible D gene (6 bases). CDR3 size: 14 residues. The germline V and J ends were trimmed by 2 bases and 1 base, with 6 bases remaining between them. Germline V gene data show CDR1 as MNHEY and CDR2 as SVGEGT. The CDR3 reads CASSYGQSNQPQHF. CDR3 sequence (DNA): TGTGCCAGCAGTTACGGACAGAGCAATCAGCCCCAGCATTTT.

This clonotype was seen repeatedly, ten times or more. The chain employs TRBV7-9 and TRBJ1-1, with 8 bases fitting TRBD1. The CDR3 extends over 15 amino acids. Germline trimming cut 0 bases from V and 12 bases from J; bases unmatched to any gene: 12. Per germline, CDR1 SEHNR and CDR2 FQNEAQ (reference sequence). CDR3 coding DNA: TGTGCCAGCAGCTTAGCTGGTGACAGGGGTAGGGTAACTTTCTTT. This gives the protein CASSLAGDRGRVTFF.

This clonotype was seen at least ten times. The chain links TRBV6-5 to TRBJ1-2; 9 bases agree with TRBD1. The J segment lost 7 bases and the V segment lost 7 bases, leaving 10 bases of the junction unmatched. Per germline, CDR1 MNHEY and CDR2 SVGAGI. CDR3 length: 14 residues. The CDR3 DNA reads TGTGCCAGCACCCCGGGGGACAGGGCAGGTGGCTACACCTTC. Amino acid sequence: CASTPGDRAGGYTF.

In its sample, this clonotype was seen many times. The V call is TRBV3-1, the J call TRBJ1-6, with D possibly TRBD1 on 5 matching bases. V shed 1 base and J shed 15 bases, with 16 bases lying between them. CDR1 and CDR2 (germline): LGHDT, YNNKEL (reference sequence). The CDR3 is 14 residues long. CDR3 nucleotides: TGTGCCAGCAGCCAAGTTTCAGGGAAGTCGGTCCTCCACTTT. Its protein product is CASSQVSGKSVLHF.

This clonotype was observed at least ten times. The genes are TRBV2 and TRBJ2-1; TRBD2 matches 7 bases. Germline values: CDR1 SNHLY, CDR2 FYNNEI. The CDR3 length is 16 residues. V gave up 7 bases and J gave up 6 bases; unmatched junction bases: 15. CDR3 DNA: TGTGCCAGCAACCCCTACGGGGGGAGTTTCCGCAATGAGCAGTTCTTC. Its translation: CASNPYGGSFRNEQFF.

This clonotype was observed many times. The chain joins TRBV24-1 to TRBJ2-1; D gene unclear. Germline CDR1 reads KGHDR; CDR2 reads SFDVKD. V was cut by 2 bases and J by 7 bases, with 8 bases left in between. There are 13 residues in the CDR3. The CDR3 protein is CATSDSRWNEQFF. CDR3 DNA: TGTGCCACCAGTGATTCCAGGTGGAATGAGCAGTTCTTC.

This clonotype was seen a few times. The chain has TRBV19 and TRBJ2-1, with TRBD2 identical over 9 bases. Germline CDR1 and CDR2: LNHDA and SQIVND (reference sequence). This CDR3 is 14 amino acids long. J was trimmed by 7 bases and V by 7 bases; bases with no gene match: 8. The CDR3 here is CASIAGGPRNEQFF. As DNA, the CDR3 is TGTGCCAGTATTGCGGGGGGGCCGAGGAATGAGCAGTTCTTC.

This clonotype has a count of ten or more. The chain has TRBV5-5 and TRBJ2-7, with 10 bases matching TRBD1. From germline, CDR1 is SGHKS and CDR2 YYEKEE (reference sequence). The trim removed 5 bases at V and 3 bases at J, leaving 8 bases unmatched. The CDR3 has 15 residues. The CDR3 DNA follows: TGTGCCAGCAGGGGAGCCGGGACAGGGGTCTACGAGCAGTACTTC. It codes for CASRGAGTGVYEQYF.

This clonotype was observed many times. This chain links TRBV3-1 with TRBJ1-5; D is perhaps TRBD1 (5 bases). The CDR3 has 15 residues. The V end lost 0 bases, the J end lost 4 bases, and 10 bases lay between the germline ends. CDR1 is LGHDT, CDR2 YNNKEL, per germline (reference sequence). CDR3 protein: CASSQDGAANQPQHF. The CDR3, as DNA: TGTGCCAGCAGCCAAGATGGGGCGGCAAATCAGCCCCAGCATTTT.

This clonotype has only a few counts. The gene calls are TRBV12-3 or TRBV12-4 and TRBJ2-1; D tentatively reads TRBD1 or TRBD2 (6 bases each). The germline V and J ends were trimmed by 6 bases and 7 bases, with 19 bases remaining between them. The CDR3 sequence is 15 residues long. The chain's CDR3 is CASSTGNRAGNEQFF. DNA of the CDR3: TGTGCCAGCAGCACCGGGAACAGGGCGGGGAATGAGCAGTTCTTC.

This clonotype was recorded many times. The V call is TRBV20-1, the J call TRBJ1-1; D gene uncertain. The CDR3 is made up of 14 amino acids. Trimming took off 0 bases at V and 1 base at J, with 9 bases between the two ends. CDR1 and CDR2 from the germline V gene are DFQATT and SNEGSKA (reference sequence). The CDR3, as DNA: TGCAGTGCTAGAGATCCAAGAGCGAACACTGAAGCTTTCTTT. This codes for CSARDPRANTEAFF.